This is a list of T cell receptor beta chains from one sample in a study of neurological immune-mediated disorders. MiXCR was run by TCRdb on the 5' RACE reads, yielding one entry per CDR3 protein. Of roughly 48,000 distinct CDR3 sequences listed, 20% to 30% are singletons. Sample: PBMCs. These TCRs come from a woman in her sixties or seventies in good health. Both conserved end residues are part of each CDR3. Each record gives: D gene, V gene, clone size, J gene, CDR3 DNA, CDR3 protein. D genes are given only for firm matches. Clone size is not always given. Where it is, it says once, few, many or a class for expanded clones.

TRBD2,TRBV5-1,many,TRBJ2-3,TGCGCCAGCAGCTTGGGACTAGCCCGCGCAGATACGCAGTATTTT,CASSLGLARADTQYF
TRBD1,TRBV7-2,many,TRBJ1-5,TGTGCCAGCACCGGACAGGGAGGATATAGCAATCAGCCCCAGCATTTT,CASTGQGGYSNQPQHF
TRBD2,TRBV20-1,many,TRBJ2-5,TGCAGTGCTAGGGTGGCGGGACTAGCGGTCGAGACCCAGTACTTC,CSARVAGLAVETQYF
NA,TRBV20-1,NA,TRBJ1-5,TGCAGTGCGGGACGGTCTAGCAATCAGCCCCAGCATTTT,CSAGRSSNQPQHF
TRBD1,TRBV20-1,many,TRBJ2-7,TGCAGTGCTAGTAGCGGACAGGGTGGCGAGCAGTACTTC,CSASSGQGGEQYF
NA,TRBV2,NA,TRBJ1-4,TGTGCCAGCAGTAACTACAACCGTAATGAAAAACTGTTTTTT,CASSNYNRNEKLFF
NA,TRBV5-6,NA,TRBJ2-3,TGTGCCAGCAGCTTTCAGGGCGCAGATACGCAGTATTTT,CASSFQGADTQYF
NA,TRBV2,few,TRBJ2-7,TGTGCCAGCAGTGAAGGGCAGGGAATTAACGAGCAGTACTTC,CASSEGQGINEQYF
NA,TRBV4-3,NA,TRBJ2-7,TGCGCCATCAGCCAATCCCTTGGCTGGACGTCCGAGCAGTACTTC,CAISQSLGWTSEQYF
NA,TRBV29-1,many,TRBJ2-1,TGCAGCGTACCGCCCGGGACGAGGTTTACTGAGCAGTTCTTC,CSVPPGTRFTEQFF
NA,TRBV20-1,many,TRBJ2-3,TGCAGTGCTCCCCCGTGGGGACGGAGCACAGATACGCAGTATTTT,CSAPPWGRSTDTQYF